These 32 T cell receptor beta chains originate from one sample sequenced in a study of T cell responses to AZD1222 COVID-19 vaccine. This table comes from immunoSEQ multiplex PCR, and its TCRdb copy is limited to in-frame clones, with some not included. The sample lists approximately 180,000 clones; about 90% were seen once. The sample was peripheral blood, taken on day 0 of AZD1222 vaccination. These receptors were taken from an adult in good health.

This clone was detected only once. CDR3 nucleotides: TGTGCCAGTAGTATCGGGGGTCCCTTCGATCAGCCCCAGCATTTT. Protein product: CASSIGGPFDQPQHF. The V and J genes are TRBV19 and TRBJ1-5, with D possibly matching TRBD1 (5 bases). The CDR3 runs to 15 residues. Trimming took 3 bases from V and 5 from J, leaving 14 bases between them. Germline CDR1 and CDR2: LNHDA and SQIVND (reference sequence).

The rearrangement joins TRBV5-1 to TRBJ2-7; D remains ambiguous. V was pared by 4 bases and J by 0 bases, with 11 bases between. CDR3 length: 14 residues. CDR1 is SGHRS and CDR2 is YFSETQ in the germline V gene. The CDR3 protein is CASSAPESSYEQYF. The DNA of the CDR3 is TGCGCCAGCAGCGCCCCTGAGAGCTCCTACGAGCAGTACTTC.

CDR3 DNA: TGTGCCAGCAGTCCGGGGGGGCGAAACACTGAAGCTTTCTTT. Encoded protein: CASSPGGRNTEAFF. V is TRBV6-4 and J is TRBJ1-1; perhaps TRBD1 as D (6 bases). The V gene's germline CDR1 is MRHNA and CDR2 SNTAGT. The V and J ends lost 5 bases and 2 bases respectively, with 12 bases between them. This CDR3 is built from 14 residues.

The chain is built from TRBV3-1 (or the pseudogene TRBV3-2) and TRBJ1-2, with D possibly being TRBD1 (5 bases). The CDR3 loop spans 16 amino acids. Germline CDR1 reads LGHDT; CDR2 reads YNNKEL (reference sequence). The ends were cut back, 4 bases at V and 0 bases at J, with 15 bases in the middle. CDR3 sequence (DNA): TGTGCCAGCAGCCCTTACCGGGACGGCGCTAACTATGGCTACACCTTC. It encodes CASSPYRDGANYGYTF.

This clone was seen a handful of times. The chain is built from TRBV30 and TRBJ1-3; D gene uncertain. The CDR3 length is 14 residues. V dropped 3 bases and J dropped 1 base, with 10 bases sitting between them. Germline-derived CDR1 and CDR2 are GTSNPN and SVGIG (reference sequence). CDR3 loop: CAWRAGRSGNTIYF. The CDR3 DNA is TGTGCCTGGAGGGCCGGGAGGTCTGGAAACACCATATATTTT. The full variable domain, with the rest looked up from reference TRBV30 and TRBJ1-3, is SQTIHQWPATLVQPVGSPLSLECTVEGTSNPNLYWYRQAAGRGLQLLFYSVGIGQISSEVPQNLSASRPQDRQFILSSKKLLLSDSGFYLCAWRAGRSGNTIYFGEGSWLTVV.

This clone was detected only once. The chain is built from TRBV7-8 and TRBJ2-1; TRBD1 aligns across 11 bases. Germline CDR1 SGHVS, CDR2 FQNEAQ. The CDR3 contains 15 residues. V shed 4 bases and J 7 bases; nucleotides not matched to a gene: 6. The CDR3 DNA is TGTGCCAGCAGCTCCCTTGGACAGGGGGCTAATGAGCAGTTCTTC. Amino acid sequence: CASSSLGQGANEQFF.

The gene calls are TRBV6-5 and TRBJ2-1; unclear D gene. CDR1 and CDR2 (germline): MNHEY, SVGAGI. Trimming took off 2 bases at V and 1 base at J, with 3 bases between the two ends. CDR3 length: 13 residues. The CDR3 DNA reads as TGTGCCAGCAGTTACCGATCCTACAATGAGCAGTTCTTC. Translating gives CASSYRSYNEQFF.

This sequence joins TRBV7-2 and TRBJ1-5; 7 bases are shared with TRBD1. The germline V gene encodes CDR1 SGHTA and CDR2 FQGNSA. The J segment lost 0 bases and the V segment lost 5 bases, leaving 7 bases of the junction unmatched. This CDR3 contains 16 residues. The CDR3 sequence: CASSPRTGLSNQPQHF. For the CDR3, the DNA is TGTGCCAGCAGCCCCCGGACAGGTCTTAGCAATCAGCCCCAGCATTTT. Filled out from reference TRBV7-2 and TRBJ1-5, the complete variable domain reads GAGVSQSPSNKVTEKGKDVELRCDPISGHTALYWYRQSLGQGLEFLIYFQGNSAPDKSGLPSDRFSAERTGGSVSTLTIQRTQQEDSAVYLCASSPRTGLSNQPQHFGDGTRLSIL.

This chain joins TRBV5-5 and TRBJ1-4, with TRBD1 identical over 7 bases. J was trimmed by 5 bases and V by 0 bases; bases with no gene match: 4. This CDR3 is built from 15 residues. Germline CDR1 reads SGHKS; CDR2 reads YYEKEE (reference sequence). CDR3: CASSLARGRNEKLFF. In nucleotides, the CDR3 is TGTGCCAGCAGCTTGGCCAGGGGGAGGAATGAAAAACTGTTTTTT.

This chain connects TRBV28 to TRBJ1-2; TRBD1 aligns across 7 bases. The CDR3 extends over 17 amino acids. Looked up from germline, CDR1 is MDHEN and CDR2 is SYDVKM. Trimming removed 6 bases from V and 5 bases from J; junction bases left unmatched: 18. CDR3: CASRDPPGGKSPYGYTF. CDR3 bases: TGTGCCAGCAGAGATCCCCCAGGGGGAAAATCCCCATATGGCTACACCTTC.

The rearrangement links TRBV7-6 to TRBJ2-7; D possibly corresponds to TRBD2 (6 bases). This CDR3 is 15 amino acids long. V was clipped by 1 base and J by 0 bases, with 10 bases between them. Germline V gives CDR1 SGHVS, CDR2 FNYEAQ. The chain's CDR3 is CASSLGGGNSYEQYF. Written as DNA, the CDR3 is TGTGCCAGCAGCTTAGGCGGCGGGAACTCCTACGAGCAGTACTTC.

The rearrangement links TRBV10-2 to TRBJ2-7; TRBD1 might be the D (6 bases). The length of the CDR3 is 11 residues. V dropped 6 bases and J dropped 9 bases, with 12 bases sitting between them. The germline V gene has CDR1 WSHSY and CDR2 SAAADI. The CDR3 DNA reads TGCGCCAGCAGCCTGGGGGCAGGGCAGTACTTC. Residues: CASSLGAGQYF.

This chain links TRBV3-1 (or the pseudogene TRBV3-2) with TRBJ2-1, with TRBD2 matching over 10 bases. Germline V CDR1 and CDR2: LGHDT, YNNKEL (reference sequence). V shed 4 bases and J 4 bases; nucleotides not matched to a gene: 22. The length of the CDR3 is 21 residues. The CDR3 DNA sequence: TGTGCCAGCAGCCTTAACCGAAAGGGGCGGCTAGCGGGAGTAAATTACAATGAGCAGTTCTTC. It specifies CASSLNRKGRLAGVNYNEQFF.

The chain employs TRBV12-5 and TRBJ1-1; D is uncertain. This CDR3 region has 14 residues. Germline values: CDR1 LGHNT, CDR2 FRNRAP. With 3 bases removed from V and 6 bases from J, the gap between germline ends came to 14 bases. CDR3 sequence (DNA): TGTGCTAGTGGTTTAATGGGCTCGTTTCCTGAAGCTTTCTTT. Amino acids: CASGLMGSFPEAFF.

This chain connects TRBV18 to TRBJ2-7, with 7 bases lining up with TRBD1. Germline CDR1 and CDR2: KGHSH and LQKENI. The V gene end was trimmed by 8 bases and the J gene end by 4 bases; junction bases not matched to a gene: 11. The CDR3 loop spans 14 amino acids. The CDR3 nucleotides read TGTGCCAGCGCCACCGGGACAGTGTCTTACGAGCAGTACTTC. Translation gives CASATGTVSYEQYF.

The V gene is TRBV19, the J gene TRBJ1-3; D gene uncertain. CDR1 and CDR2 from the germline V gene are LNHDA and SQIVND (reference sequence). V lost 5 bases to trimming and J lost 0 bases, with 8 bases between them. The CDR3 is 14 amino acids. Here the CDR3 DNA reads TGTGCCAGTAGTCCTCACTACTCTGGAAACACCATATATTTT. Translation: CASSPHYSGNTIYF.

The gene calls are TRBV30 and TRBJ1-5, with D possibly matching TRBD1 (5 bases). Germline V gives CDR1 GTSNPN, CDR2 SVGIG (reference sequence). Trimming cost V 0 bases and J 2 bases, with 26 bases left between them. This CDR3 is built from 20 residues. CDR3 residues: CAWSVPILGRVFGGNQPQHF. CDR3 DNA: TGTGCCTGGAGTGTACCGATTCTAGGCAGGGTGTTTGGGGGCAATCAGCCCCAGCATTTT.

This clone was picked up a small number of times. V and J are TRBV9 and TRBJ2-7; perhaps D is TRBD1 or TRBD2 (6 bases each). The CDR3 has 14 residues. The germline V and J ends were trimmed by 1 base and 6 bases, with 14 bases remaining between them. The germline V gene encodes CDR1 SGDLS and CDR2 YYNGEE. The CDR3, as DNA: TGTGCCAGCAGCGTAACGGGAGCACAGGGCGAGCAGTACTTC. Translation: CASSVTGAQGEQYF.

V is TRBV30 and J is TRBJ1-6; D unresolved. The CDR3 has 14 residues. CDR1 and CDR2 (germline): GTSNPN, SVGIG (reference sequence). Trimming stripped 4 bases from V and 12 bases from J, with 19 bases between. The chain's CDR3 is CAWNLGRASGPLHF. The CDR3 DNA reads as TGTGCCTGGAACCTAGGGCGGGCGTCAGGACCCCTCCACTTT.

The rearrangement links TRBV27 to TRBJ2-3, with D unclear. V dropped 6 bases and J dropped 2 bases, with 15 bases sitting between them. There are 15 residues in the CDR3. CDR1 MNHEY and CDR2 SMNVEV come from the germline V gene (reference sequence). CDR3 in amino acids: CASSLYYGSTDTQYF. For the CDR3, the DNA is TGTGCCAGCAGCCTATACTATGGGTCCACAGATACGCAGTATTTT.

The genes are TRBV27 and TRBJ2-3; either TRBD1 or TRBD2 may supply D (5 bases each). Trimming stripped 5 bases from V and 2 bases from J, with 14 bases between. The CDR3 loop spans 15 amino acids. The germline gives CDR1 MNHEY, CDR2 SMNVEV (reference sequence). CDR3 region: CASSIEGPPTDTQYF. DNA for the CDR3: TGTGCCAGCAGTATAGAGGGGCCGCCCACAGATACGCAGTATTTT.

The chain joins TRBV4-2 to TRBJ2-1; 9 bases match TRBD2. The V segment lost 0 bases and the J segment 2 bases; nucleotides outside the gene matches: 11. This CDR3 comprises 19 residues. Germline loops: CDR1 LGHNA, CDR2 YNFKEQ. The CDR3 loop reads CASSQDKGSGSVTYNEQFF. The CDR3 nucleotides are TGTGCCAGCAGCCAAGATAAGGGTAGCGGGAGTGTAACCTACAATGAGCAGTTCTTC.

The V gene is TRBV13, the J gene TRBJ2-3; D gene ambiguous. The germline gives CDR1 PRHDT, CDR2 FYEKMQ (reference sequence). The ends were cut back, 5 bases at V and 3 bases at J, with 21 bases in the middle. CDR3 length equals 17 residues. CDR3: CASSRMPLGRTTDTQYF. For the CDR3, the DNA is TGTGCCAGCAGCCGCATGCCCCTAGGCAGGACGACAGATACGCAGTATTTT.

J is TRBJ2-2 and V is TRBV9; 12 nucleotides match TRBD2. Germline CDR1 SGDLS, CDR2 YYNGEE. Trimming at V came to 0 bases and at J to 4 bases, leaving 7 bases not matched to a gene. The CDR3 extends over 18 amino acids. DNA of the CDR3: TGTGCCAGCAGCGTAGAAGCCGGACTAGCGGGATCCACCGGGGAGCTGTTTTTT. Protein sequence: CASSVEAGLAGSTGELFF.

V usage is TRBV7-3 and J usage is TRBJ2-5; D is unresolved. Germline V gene data show CDR1 as SGHTA and CDR2 as FQGTGA. V shed 4 bases and J shed 8 bases, with 14 bases lying between them. The CDR3 is 13 residues long. The CDR3 is CASSSPPGSTQYF. The DNA for the CDR3 is TGTGCCAGCAGCTCTCCCCCCGGAAGCACCCAGTACTTC.

The V call is TRBV7-9, the J call TRBJ2-5; D is unclear. CDR3 length equals 11 residues. Trimming left V 5 bases short and J 5 bases short, with 6 bases between. Germline assignment: CDR1 SEHNR and CDR2 FQNEAQ (reference sequence). The CDR3 DNA reads TGTGCCAGCAGCCCTCTGGAGACCCAGTACTTC. This translates into CASSPLETQYF. The full variable domain, with the rest looked up from reference TRBV7-9 and TRBJ2-5, is DTGVSQNPRHKITKRGQNVTFRCDPISEHNRLYWYRQTLGQGPEFLTYFQNEAQLEKSRLLSDRFSAERPKGSFSTLEIQRTEQGDSAMYLCASSPLETQYFGPGTRLLVL.

There are a few counts of this clone. The CDR3: CASSHARVEQFF. DNA for the CDR3: TGTGCCAGCAGCCATGCAAGGGTGGAGCAGTTCTTC. The chain recombines TRBV3-1 (or the pseudogene TRBV3-2) with TRBJ2-1; the D is unclear. The CDR3 has 12 residues. Trimming removed 3 bases from V and 10 bases from J, with 10 bases in between. Germline V lookup: CDR1 LGHDT, CDR2 YNNKEL (reference sequence).

The chain couples TRBV3-1 (or the pseudogene TRBV3-2) to TRBJ1-1, with D unresolved. V was cut by 0 bases and J by 2 bases, with 16 bases left in between. The CDR3 runs to 17 residues. Germline loops: CDR1 LGHDT, CDR2 YNNKEL (reference sequence). CDR3 sequence reads: CASSQEGTGTPNTEAFF. Here the CDR3 DNA reads TGTGCCAGCAGCCAAGAGGGAACGGGAACCCCCAACACTGAAGCTTTCTTT.

This clone was seen just once. The chain employs TRBV29-1 and TRBJ2-7; perhaps TRBD1 as D (6 bases). Germline CDR1 reads SQVTM; CDR2 reads ANQGSEA. This CDR3 is 15 amino acids long. Trimming took 6 bases from V and 5 from J, leaving 23 bases between them. The CDR3 region is CSVRPSTGKTDEQYF. CDR3 DNA: TGCAGCGTCCGGCCCTCGACAGGCAAAACGGACGAGCAGTACTTC.

This chain links TRBV5-4 with TRBJ1-1, with D perhaps TRBD1 (5 bases). The V and J ends lost 0 bases and 4 bases respectively, with 10 bases between them. CDR1 is SGHNT and CDR2 is YYREEE in the germline V gene (reference sequence). The CDR3 is 14 residues long. The CDR3 protein is CASSLARAGTEAFF. The CDR3 DNA follows: TGTGCCAGCAGCTTGGCCAGGGCGGGCACTGAAGCTTTCTTT.

The chain couples TRBV12-3 or TRBV12-4 to TRBJ1-2, with D hard to call. The V end was cut by 5 bases, the J end by 3 bases, with 10 bases between. This CDR3 comprises 13 residues. CDR3: CASSPAADYGYTF. In DNA, the CDR3 is TGTGCCAGCAGTCCGGCAGCAGACTATGGCTACACCTTC.

The chain uses TRBV5-1 and TRBJ2-7; TRBD2 matches at 8 bases. Germline V gene lookup returns CDR1 SGHRS and CDR2 YFSETQ. The CDR3 extends over 15 amino acids. With 2 bases clipped from V and 0 bases from J, the junction kept 4 bases outside the gene matches. As DNA, the CDR3 is TGCGCCAGCAGCTTTACTAGCGGACCCTCCTACGAGCAGTACTTC. Translating it yields CASSFTSGPSYEQYF.